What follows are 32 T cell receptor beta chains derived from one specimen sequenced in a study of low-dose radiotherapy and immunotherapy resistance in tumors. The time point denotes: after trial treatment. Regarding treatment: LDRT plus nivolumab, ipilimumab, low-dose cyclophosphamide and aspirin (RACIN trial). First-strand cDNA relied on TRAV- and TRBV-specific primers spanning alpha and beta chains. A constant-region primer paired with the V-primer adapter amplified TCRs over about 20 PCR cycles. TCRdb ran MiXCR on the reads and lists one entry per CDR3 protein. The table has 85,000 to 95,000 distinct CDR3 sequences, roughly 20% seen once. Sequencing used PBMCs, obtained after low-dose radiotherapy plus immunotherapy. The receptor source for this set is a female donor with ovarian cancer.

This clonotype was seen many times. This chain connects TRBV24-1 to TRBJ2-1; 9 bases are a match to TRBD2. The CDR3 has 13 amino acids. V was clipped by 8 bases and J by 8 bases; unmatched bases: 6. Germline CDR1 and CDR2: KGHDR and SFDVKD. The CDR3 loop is CATKGSGRDEQFF. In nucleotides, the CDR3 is TGTGCCACCAAGGGTAGCGGGAGAGATGAGCAGTTCTTC.

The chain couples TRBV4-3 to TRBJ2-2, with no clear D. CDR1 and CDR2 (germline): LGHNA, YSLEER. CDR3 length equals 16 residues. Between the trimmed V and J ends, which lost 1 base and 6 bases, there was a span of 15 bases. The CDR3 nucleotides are TGCGCCAGCAGCCAAGTTTTGGATCGCCTCCCCGGGGAGCTGTTTTTT. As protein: CASSQVLDRLPGELFF.

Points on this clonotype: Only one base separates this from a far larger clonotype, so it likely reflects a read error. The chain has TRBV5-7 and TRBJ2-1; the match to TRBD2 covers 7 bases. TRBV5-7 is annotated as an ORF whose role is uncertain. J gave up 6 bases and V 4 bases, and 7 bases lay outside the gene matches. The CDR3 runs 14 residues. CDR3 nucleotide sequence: TGTGCCAGCAGCGCGACTAGCAGGGCCAATGAGCAGTTCTTC. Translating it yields CASSATSRANEQFF.

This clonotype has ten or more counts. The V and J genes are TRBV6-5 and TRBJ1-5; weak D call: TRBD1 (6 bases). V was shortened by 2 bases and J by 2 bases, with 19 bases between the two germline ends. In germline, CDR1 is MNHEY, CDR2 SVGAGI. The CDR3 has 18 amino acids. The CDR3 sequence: CASSYGGRGTGGNQPQHF. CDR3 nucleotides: TGTGCCAGCAGTTACGGGGGCAGGGGCACGGGAGGCAATCAGCCCCAGCATTTT.

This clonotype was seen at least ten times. CDR3 DNA sequence: TGTGCCAGCAAGGTCAGCGGGGCGAACACCGGGGAGCTGTTTTTT. It translates to CASKVSGANTGELFF. The chain employs TRBV28 and TRBJ2-2; 7 bases line up with TRBD2. The CDR3 extends over 15 amino acids. The germline CDR1 and CDR2 sequences are MDHEN and SYDVKM. V dropped 7 bases and J dropped 0; count of bases not matched to a gene: 5.

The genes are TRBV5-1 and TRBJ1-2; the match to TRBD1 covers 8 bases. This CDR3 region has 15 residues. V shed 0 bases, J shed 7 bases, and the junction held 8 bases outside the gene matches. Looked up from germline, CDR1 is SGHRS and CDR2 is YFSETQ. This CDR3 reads CASSLERRTGTGYTF. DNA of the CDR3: TGCGCCAGCAGCTTGGAGCGTCGGACAGGGACTGGCTACACCTTC.

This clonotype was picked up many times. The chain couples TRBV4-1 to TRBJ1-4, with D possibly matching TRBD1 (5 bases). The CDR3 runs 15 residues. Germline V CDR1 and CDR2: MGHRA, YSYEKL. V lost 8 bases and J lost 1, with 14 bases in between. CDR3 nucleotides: TGCGCCAGCTCAGGGAGGACGGAAACTAATGAAAAACTGTTTTTT. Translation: CASSGRTETNEKLFF.

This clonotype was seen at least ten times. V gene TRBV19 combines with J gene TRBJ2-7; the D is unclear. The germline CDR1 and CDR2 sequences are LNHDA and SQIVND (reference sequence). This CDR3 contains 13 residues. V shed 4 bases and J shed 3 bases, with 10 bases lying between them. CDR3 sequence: CASSTSLYYEQYF. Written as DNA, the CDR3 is TGTGCCAGTAGTACCTCTTTGTACTACGAGCAGTACTTC.

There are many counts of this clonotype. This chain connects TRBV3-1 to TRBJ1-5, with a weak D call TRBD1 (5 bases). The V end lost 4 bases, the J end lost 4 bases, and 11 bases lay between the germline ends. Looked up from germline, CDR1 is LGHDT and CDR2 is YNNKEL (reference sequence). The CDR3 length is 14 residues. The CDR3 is CASSPWGGNQPQHF. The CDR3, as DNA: TGTGCCAGCAGCCCTTGGGGGGGGAATCAGCCCCAGCATTTT.

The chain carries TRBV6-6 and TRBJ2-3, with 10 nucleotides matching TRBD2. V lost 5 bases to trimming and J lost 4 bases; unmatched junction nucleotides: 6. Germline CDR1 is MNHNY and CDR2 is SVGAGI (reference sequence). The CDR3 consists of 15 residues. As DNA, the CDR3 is TGTGCCAGCAGTGGGATTAGCGGGGGGCCAGATACGCAGTATTTT. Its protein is CASSGISGGPDTQYF.

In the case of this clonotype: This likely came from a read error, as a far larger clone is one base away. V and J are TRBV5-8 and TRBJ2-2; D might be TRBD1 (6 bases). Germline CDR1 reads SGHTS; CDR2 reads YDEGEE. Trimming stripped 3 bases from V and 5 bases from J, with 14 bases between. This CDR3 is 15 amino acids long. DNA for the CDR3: TGTGCCAGCAGCTCAGAACAGGGTATAACCGGGGAGCTGTTTTTT. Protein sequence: CASSSEQGITGELFF.

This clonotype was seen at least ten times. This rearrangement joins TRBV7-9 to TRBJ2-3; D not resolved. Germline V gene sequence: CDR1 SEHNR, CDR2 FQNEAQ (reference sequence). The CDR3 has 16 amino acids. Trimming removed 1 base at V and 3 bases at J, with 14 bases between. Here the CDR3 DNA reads TGTGCCAGCAGCTTAGATGGTAGCCGAGTGACAGATACGCAGTATTTT. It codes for CASSLDGSRVTDTQYF.

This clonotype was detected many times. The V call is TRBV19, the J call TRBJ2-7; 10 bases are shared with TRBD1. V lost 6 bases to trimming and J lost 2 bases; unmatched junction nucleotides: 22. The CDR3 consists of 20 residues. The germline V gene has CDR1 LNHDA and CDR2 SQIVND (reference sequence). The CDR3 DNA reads TGTGCCAGTAGCTTTCGACCTGACAGGGGGCTGAGCGGGAGCCCCTACGAGCAGTACTTC. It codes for CASSFRPDRGLSGSPYEQYF.

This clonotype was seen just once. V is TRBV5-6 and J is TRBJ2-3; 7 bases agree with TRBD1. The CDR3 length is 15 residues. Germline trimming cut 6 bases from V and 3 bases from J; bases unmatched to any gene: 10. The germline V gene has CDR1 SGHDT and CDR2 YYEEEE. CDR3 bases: TGTGCCAGCACCGAGACAGGGCGATCTACAGATACGCAGTATTTT. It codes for CASTETGRSTDTQYF. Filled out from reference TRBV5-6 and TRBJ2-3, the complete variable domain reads DAGVTQSPTHLIKTRGQQVTLRCSPKSGHDTVSWYQQALGQGPQFIFQYYEEEERQRGNFPDRFSGHQFPNYSSELNVNALLLGDSALYLCASTETGRSTDTQYFGPGTRLTVL.

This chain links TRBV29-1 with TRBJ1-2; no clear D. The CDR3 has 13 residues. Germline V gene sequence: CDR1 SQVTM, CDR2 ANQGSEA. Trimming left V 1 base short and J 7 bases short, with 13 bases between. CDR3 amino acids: CSVEGLPGGGYTF. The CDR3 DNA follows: TGCAGCGTTGAAGGACTTCCCGGTGGTGGCTACACCTTC.

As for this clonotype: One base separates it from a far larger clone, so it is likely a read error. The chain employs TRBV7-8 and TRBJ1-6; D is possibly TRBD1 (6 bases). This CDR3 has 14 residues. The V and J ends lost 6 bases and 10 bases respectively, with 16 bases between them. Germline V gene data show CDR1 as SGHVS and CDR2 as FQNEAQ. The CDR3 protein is CASSYGGGKSPLHF. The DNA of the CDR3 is TGTGCCAGCAGTTACGGAGGGGGTAAGTCACCCCTCCACTTT.

This chain's CDR3 is CAWNLVNEQFF. CDR3 bases: TGTGCCTGGAATCTCGTCAATGAGCAGTTCTTC. The chain is built from TRBV30 and TRBJ2-1; no definite D call. Germline assignment: CDR1 GTSNPN and CDR2 SVGIG (reference sequence). The CDR3 sequence is 11 residues long. The V end lost 4 bases, the J end lost 6 bases, and 7 bases lay between the germline ends.

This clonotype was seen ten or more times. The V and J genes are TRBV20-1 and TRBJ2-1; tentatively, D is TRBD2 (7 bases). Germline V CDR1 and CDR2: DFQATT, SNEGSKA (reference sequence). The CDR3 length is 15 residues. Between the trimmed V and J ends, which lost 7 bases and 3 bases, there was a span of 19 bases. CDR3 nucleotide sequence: TGCAGTGGTCGCGGGGGACAAAGATTCTACAATGAGCAGTTCTTC. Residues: CSGRGGQRFYNEQFF.

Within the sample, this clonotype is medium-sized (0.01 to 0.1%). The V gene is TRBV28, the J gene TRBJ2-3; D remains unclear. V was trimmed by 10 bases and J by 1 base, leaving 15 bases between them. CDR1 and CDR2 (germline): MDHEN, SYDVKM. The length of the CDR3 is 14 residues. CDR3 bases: TGTGCCATCCAAGCTACCTCGGGCACAGATACGCAGTATTTT. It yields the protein CAIQATSGTDTQYF.

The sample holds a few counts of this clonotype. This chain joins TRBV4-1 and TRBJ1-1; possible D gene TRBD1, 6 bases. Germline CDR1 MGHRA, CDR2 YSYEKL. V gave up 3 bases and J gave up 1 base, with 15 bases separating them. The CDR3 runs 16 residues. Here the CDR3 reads CASSHGQRPGNTEAFF. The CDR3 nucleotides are TGCGCCAGCAGCCATGGACAGCGGCCGGGGAACACTGAAGCTTTCTTT.

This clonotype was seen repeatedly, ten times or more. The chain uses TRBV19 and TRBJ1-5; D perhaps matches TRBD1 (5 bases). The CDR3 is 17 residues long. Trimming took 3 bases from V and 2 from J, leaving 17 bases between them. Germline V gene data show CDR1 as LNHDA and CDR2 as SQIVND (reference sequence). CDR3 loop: CASSIPTRDLGNQPQHF. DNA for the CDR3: TGTGCCAGTAGTATCCCCACCCGGGACCTCGGCAATCAGCCCCAGCATTTT.

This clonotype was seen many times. This CDR3 reads CASSGGTSGPDTQYF. For the CDR3, the DNA is TGTGCCAGCAGCGGAGGGACTAGCGGCCCAGATACGCAGTATTTT. The V gene is TRBV9, the J gene TRBJ2-3, with 11 bases aligning to TRBD2. After removal of 3 bases from V and 4 bases from J, the junction contained 4 bases not matched to a gene. This CDR3 region has 15 residues. From germline, CDR1 is SGDLS and CDR2 YYNGEE.

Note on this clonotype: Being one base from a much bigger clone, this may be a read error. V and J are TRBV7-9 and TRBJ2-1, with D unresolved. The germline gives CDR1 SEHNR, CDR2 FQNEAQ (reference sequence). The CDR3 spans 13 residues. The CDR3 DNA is TGTGCCAGCAACTTAGTGAATTCCGGTGAGCAGTTCTTC. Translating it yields CASNLVNSGEQFF.

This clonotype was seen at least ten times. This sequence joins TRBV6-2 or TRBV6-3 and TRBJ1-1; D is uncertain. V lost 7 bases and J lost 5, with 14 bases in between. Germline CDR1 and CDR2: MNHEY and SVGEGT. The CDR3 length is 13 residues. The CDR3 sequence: CASKIASQTEAFF. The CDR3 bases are TGTGCCAGCAAAATAGCGTCGCAGACTGAAGCTTTCTTT.

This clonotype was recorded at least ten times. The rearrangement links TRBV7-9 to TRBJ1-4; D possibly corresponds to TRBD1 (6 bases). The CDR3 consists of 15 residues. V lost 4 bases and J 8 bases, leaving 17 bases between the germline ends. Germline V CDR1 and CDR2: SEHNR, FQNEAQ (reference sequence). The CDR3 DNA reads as TGTGCCAGCAGCTCCCCCGGGACAATCGGGGAAAAACTGTTTTTT. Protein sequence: CASSSPGTIGEKLFF.

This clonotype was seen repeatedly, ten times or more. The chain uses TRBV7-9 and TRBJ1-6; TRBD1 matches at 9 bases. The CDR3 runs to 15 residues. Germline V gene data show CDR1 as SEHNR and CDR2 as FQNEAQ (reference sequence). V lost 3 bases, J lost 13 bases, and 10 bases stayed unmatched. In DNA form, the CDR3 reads TGTGCCAGCAGCTTGGTGGGACAGGGCGAAAATCCCCTCCACTTT. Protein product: CASSLVGQGENPLHF. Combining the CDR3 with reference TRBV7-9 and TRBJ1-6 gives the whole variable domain DTGVSQNPRHKITKRGQNVTFRCDPISEHNRLYWYRQTLGQGPEFLTYFQNEAQLEKSRLLSDRFSAERPKGSFSTLEIQRTEQGDSAMYLCASSLVGQGENPLHFGNGTRLTVT.

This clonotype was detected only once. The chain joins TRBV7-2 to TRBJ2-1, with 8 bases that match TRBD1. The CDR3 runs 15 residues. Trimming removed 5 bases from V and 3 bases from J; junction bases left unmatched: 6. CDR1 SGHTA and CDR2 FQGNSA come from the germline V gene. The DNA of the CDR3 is TGTGCCAGCAGCCTCCGGACAGGGAGCTACAATGAGCAGTTCTTC. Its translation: CASSLRTGSYNEQFF.

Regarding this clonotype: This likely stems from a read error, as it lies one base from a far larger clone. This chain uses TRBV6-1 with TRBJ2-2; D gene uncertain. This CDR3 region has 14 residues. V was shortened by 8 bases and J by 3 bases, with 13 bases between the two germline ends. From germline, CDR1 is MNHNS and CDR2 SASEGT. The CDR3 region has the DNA TGTGCCAGCTCCCAGAGTCGGGACACCGGGGAGCTGTTTTTT. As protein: CASSQSRDTGELFF.

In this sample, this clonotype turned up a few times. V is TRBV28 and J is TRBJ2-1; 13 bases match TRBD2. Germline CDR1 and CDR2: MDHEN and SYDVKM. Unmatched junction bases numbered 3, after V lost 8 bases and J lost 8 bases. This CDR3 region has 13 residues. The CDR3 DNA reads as TGTGCCAGCCTACTAGCGGGAGGGGATGAGCAGTTCTTC. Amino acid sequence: CASLLAGGDEQFF.

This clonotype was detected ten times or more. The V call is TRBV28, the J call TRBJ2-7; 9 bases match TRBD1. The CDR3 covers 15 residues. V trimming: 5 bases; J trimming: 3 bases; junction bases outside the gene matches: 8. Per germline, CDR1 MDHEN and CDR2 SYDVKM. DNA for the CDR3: TGTGCCAGCAGTACTTCAGGGACAGGGCTCTACGAGCAGTACTTC. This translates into CASSTSGTGLYEQYF.

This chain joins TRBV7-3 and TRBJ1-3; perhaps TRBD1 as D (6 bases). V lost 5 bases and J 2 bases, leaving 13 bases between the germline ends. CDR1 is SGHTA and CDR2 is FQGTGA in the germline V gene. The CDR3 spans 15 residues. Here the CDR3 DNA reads TGTGCCAGCAGCATATCAGGGGCGCCTGGAAACACCATATATTTT. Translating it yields CASSISGAPGNTIYF.

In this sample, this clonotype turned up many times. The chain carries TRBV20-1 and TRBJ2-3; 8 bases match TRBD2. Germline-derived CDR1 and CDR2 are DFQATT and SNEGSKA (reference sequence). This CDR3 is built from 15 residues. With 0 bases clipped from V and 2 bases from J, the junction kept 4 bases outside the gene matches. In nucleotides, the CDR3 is TGCAGTGCTAGAGACCTAGCGGGTCACACAGATACGCAGTATTTT. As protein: CSARDLAGHTDTQYF.